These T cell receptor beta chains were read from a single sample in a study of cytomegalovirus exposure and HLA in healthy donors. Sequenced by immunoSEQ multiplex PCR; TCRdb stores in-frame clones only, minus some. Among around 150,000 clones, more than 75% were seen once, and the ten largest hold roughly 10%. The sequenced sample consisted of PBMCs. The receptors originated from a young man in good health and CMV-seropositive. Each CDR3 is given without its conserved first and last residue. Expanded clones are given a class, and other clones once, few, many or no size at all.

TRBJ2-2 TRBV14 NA ASSPDRGRGELF
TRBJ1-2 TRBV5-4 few ASSLGTDYGYT
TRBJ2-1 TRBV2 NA ASSADRGAYNEQF
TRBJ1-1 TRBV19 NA ASSIGLGGTTEAF
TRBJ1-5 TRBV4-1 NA ASSQGEGYSNQPQH
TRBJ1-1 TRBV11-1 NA ASSSNGPGDRGTEAF
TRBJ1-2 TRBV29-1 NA SVDPQGEESYGYT
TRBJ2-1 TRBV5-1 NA ASSQGPGTYNEQF
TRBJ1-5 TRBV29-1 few SVRDNFNQPQH
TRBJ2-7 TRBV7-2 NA ASSFTGSTYEQY
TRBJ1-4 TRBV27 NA ASSSTTNEKLF
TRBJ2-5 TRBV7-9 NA SSSDYGLAGETQY
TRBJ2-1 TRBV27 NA ASSLFGTPNEQF
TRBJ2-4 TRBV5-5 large ASSFSRLDGHDKNIQY
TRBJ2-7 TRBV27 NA ASSYLGTGLYEQY
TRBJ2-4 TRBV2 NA ASIGSRGPKNSQY
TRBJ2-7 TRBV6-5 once ASSYSGTGNYEQY
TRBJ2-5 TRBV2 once ASATRGNQETQY
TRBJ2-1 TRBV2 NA ASIYSGIRHNEQF
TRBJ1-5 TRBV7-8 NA ASSKRTGHQPQH
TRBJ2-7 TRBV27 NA ASSPGLVFHEQY
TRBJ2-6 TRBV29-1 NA SVCAGPDFSGANVLT
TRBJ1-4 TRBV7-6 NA ASSQGAREKLF
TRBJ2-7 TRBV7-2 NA ASSGTSGSYEQY
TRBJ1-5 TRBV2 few ASSETASGQGDQPQH
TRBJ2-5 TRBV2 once ASRKSGSQETQY
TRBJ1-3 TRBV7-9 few ASSTGNTIY
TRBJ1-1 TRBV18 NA ASSRGTGAPNTEAF
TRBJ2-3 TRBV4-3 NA ASSQDYRVTDTQY
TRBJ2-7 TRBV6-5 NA ASSGADYEQY
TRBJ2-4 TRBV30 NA AWSPRGDIQY
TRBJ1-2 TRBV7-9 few ASSATGQGSGYT
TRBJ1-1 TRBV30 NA AWNLVPNTEAF
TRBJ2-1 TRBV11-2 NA ASSLGGTGANEQF
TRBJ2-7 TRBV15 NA ATSRDRGPYEQY
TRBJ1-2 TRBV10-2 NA ASSGDRGYGYT
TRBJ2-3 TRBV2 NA ASFLGRGSTDTQY
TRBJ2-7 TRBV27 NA ASSWTGGSYEQY
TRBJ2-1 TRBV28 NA ASSPGQISYNEQF
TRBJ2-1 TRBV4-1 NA ASSHPRGHNEQF
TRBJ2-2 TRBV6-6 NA ASSPGQENTGELF